This TCR beta chain was retrieved from a study of blood T cell repertoires in COVID-19. Study as a whole: Acute-phase and convalescent COVID-19 samples originated in the United States, Italy and Spain. T cells, B-cell-depleted T cells, or PBMCs supplied cDNA or gDNA.

The J segment lost 3 bases and the V segment lost 6 bases, leaving 11 bases of the junction unmatched. This CDR3 contains 15 residues. CDR1 is MNHNS and CDR2 is SASEGT in the germline V gene. In the original processing: By means of reference gene primer amplification, nucleated cell counts were estimated. Method: immunoSEQ multiplex PCR; TCRdb's copy keeps in-frame clones and lacks some. That table supplies the V and J calls and clone size; D and trimming were determined from the DNA. The profile shows approximately 320,000 clones, 89% of them singletons. Sequencing was carried out using peripheral blood. The rearrangement links TRBV6-1 to TRBJ2-7, with 7 bases lining up with TRBD1. This clonotype was sampled from a woman aged 25 to 39 with COVID-19, enrolled during active disease. CDR3 sequence (DNA): TGTGCCAGCAGCCTCCCTTACCGGGACAGCTACGAGCAGTACTTC. This sequence encodes CASSLPYRDSYEQYF.